A selection of T cell receptor beta chains follows, all from one sample in a study of T cell responses to AZD1222 COVID-19 vaccine. Generated by immunoSEQ multiplex PCR, the TCRdb table keeps only in-frame clones and is missing some. The table lists around 200,000 clones, roughly 92% of them singletons. The sample consisted of peripheral blood, taken 28 days after the second AZD1222 dose. These receptors came from an adult who received the AZD1222 COVID-19 vaccine. Each CDR3 is given with its conserved first and last residue. The D gene is left open where the match is weak. The size entry is marked missing in some rows and otherwise reads once, few, many or a size class.

clone_size,j_call,d_call,v_call,cdr3_nt,cdr3_aa
-,TRBJ1-6,-,TRBV6-5,TGTGCCAGCAGGTTCAGGGATTCACCCCTCCACTTT,CASRFRDSPLHF
-,TRBJ2-5,-,TRBV9,TGTGCCAGCAGCGTAGGGGATACGGGACACGGGGAGACCCAGTACTTC,CASSVGDTGHGETQYF
-,TRBJ1-2,TRBD1,TRBV29-1,TGCAGCGTTGTAGGGGGCGCGTATTATGGCTACACCTTC,CSVVGGAYYGYTF
once,TRBJ2-3,TRBD1,TRBV7-2,TGTGCCAGCAGCCGGGGACAGGGAGCGGGCACAGATACGCAGTATTTT,CASSRGQGAGTDTQYF
once,TRBJ2-1,TRBD1,TRBV27,TGTGCCAGCAGTGGGGGACAGGGGATCTCCTACAATGAGCAGTTCTTC,CASSGGQGISYNEQFF
-,TRBJ2-2,TRBD1,TRBV5-1,TGCGCCAGCAGATCGGCCGGGACAGGGAACACCGGGGAGCTGTTTTTT,CASRSAGTGNTGELFF
-,TRBJ1-5,-,TRBV18,TGTGCCAGCTCCCCAACCCGGGACTCAAATCAGCCCCAGCATTTT,CASSPTRDSNQPQHF
-,TRBJ1-1,-,TRBV27,TGTGCCAGCAGCCCGGGACTTAAGAACACTGAAGCTTTCTTT,CASSPGLKNTEAFF
-,TRBJ1-5,-,TRBV28,TGTGCCAGCAGTTGGCGGGTTAGGGCGGGTCAGCCCCAGCATTTT,CASSWRVRAGQPQHF
-,TRBJ1-6,-,TRBV2,TGTGCCAGCAGCGGGGGGAGCCCTAATTCACCCCTCCACTTT,CASSGGSPNSPLHF
-,TRBJ1-1,-,TRBV10-3,TGTGCCATAGCTATAGCCGGGACCCGAGGCGCTTTCTTT,CAIAIAGTRGAFF
-,TRBJ2-2,-,TRBV27,TGTGCCAGCAGTTTATTGGGTACCGGGGAGCTGTTTTTT,CASSLLGTGELFF
-,TRBJ1-2,-,TRBV19,TGTGCCAGTAGTCAGCAGGGGATGTACGGCTACACCTTC,CASSQQGMYGYTF
-,TRBJ2-2,-,TRBV29-1,TGCAGCGTTTCCGGGAACACCGGGGAGCTGTTTTTT,CSVSGNTGELFF
-,TRBJ1-1,-,TRBV2,TGTGCCAGCAGTGAGGGGGAAGCTTTCTTT,CASSEGEAFF
-,TRBJ1-6,TRBD1,TRBV19,TGTGCCAGTAGTAGGGGGTCCGGGACAGGGGAAATCCCCCTCCACTTT,CASSRGSGTGEIPLHF
-,TRBJ1-5,-,TRBV7-9,TGTGCCAGCAGCCACAAGGGGGGGTTGGGGATAAATCAGCCCCAGCATTTT,CASSHKGGLGINQPQHF
once,TRBJ2-5,-,TRBV5-8,TGTGCCAGCAGCCGGCTAGACGGTGGCCAAGAGACCCAGTACTTC,CASSRLDGGQETQYF
-,TRBJ2-2,-,TRBV7-9,TGTGCCAGCAGCTTAACAGGCACCGGGGAGCTGTTTTTT,CASSLTGTGELFF
-,TRBJ2-3,-,TRBV5-1,TGCGCCAGCACCTGGGGGGATAGCGCAGATACGCAGTATTTT,CASTWGDSADTQYF
once,TRBJ2-6,-,TRBV11-3,TGTGCCAGCAGCTTTTTGACAGGTCCTGGGGCCAACGTCCTGACTTTC,CASSFLTGPGANVLTF
-,TRBJ2-2,-,TRBV6-2/TRBV6-3,TGTGCCAGCAGCCTCCCAACGGACAGAGGAACCGGGGAGCTGTTTTTT,CASSLPTDRGTGELFF
-,TRBJ1-1,-,TRBV11-2,TGTGCCAGCAGCCCGGCCCGATCGGGCACTGAAGCTTTCTTT,CASSPARSGTEAFF
-,TRBJ1-2,-,TRBV28,TGTGCCAGCACCGCCCCAGGGGTTAACTATGGCTACACCTTC,CASTAPGVNYGYTF
-,TRBJ2-7,-,TRBV4-3,TGCGCCAGCAGCCAAGTAACGACAGGTAGCTCCTACGAGCAGTACTTC,CASSQVTTGSSYEQYF
-,TRBJ1-2,-,TRBV6-5,TGTGCCAGCAGTTACTCGTCATTGGATGGCTACACCTTC,CASSYSSLDGYTF
-,TRBJ1-2,-,TRBV5-6,TGTGCCAGCAGCTTGGTCCGGGACTTCGGGCTTGGCTACACCTTC,CASSLVRDFGLGYTF
-,TRBJ2-5,TRBD1,TRBV7-7,TGTGCCAGCAGCTTAGGTTCAGGGGGCTGGGAGACCCAGTACTTC,CASSLGSGGWETQYF
-,TRBJ1-5,-,TRBV7-9,TGTGCCAGCAGCTTAGTCCCCGGCAAACCCCCTTATAGCAATCAGCCCCAGCATTTT,CASSLVPGKPPYSNQPQHF
-,TRBJ1-5,-,TRBV4-1,TGCGCCAGCAGCGGTGACTTTATCGGCAATCAGCCCCAGCATTTT,CASSGDFIGNQPQHF
-,TRBJ2-7,TRBD1,TRBV3-1/TRBV3-2,TGTGCCAGCAGCCAAGTGTTGGACAGGCGGTACGAGCAGTACTTC,CASSQVLDRRYEQYF
-,TRBJ1-6,-,TRBV28,TGTGCCAGCAGTTTGGGGGGCCCCTTGGGTTCACCCCTCCACTTT,CASSLGGPLGSPLHF